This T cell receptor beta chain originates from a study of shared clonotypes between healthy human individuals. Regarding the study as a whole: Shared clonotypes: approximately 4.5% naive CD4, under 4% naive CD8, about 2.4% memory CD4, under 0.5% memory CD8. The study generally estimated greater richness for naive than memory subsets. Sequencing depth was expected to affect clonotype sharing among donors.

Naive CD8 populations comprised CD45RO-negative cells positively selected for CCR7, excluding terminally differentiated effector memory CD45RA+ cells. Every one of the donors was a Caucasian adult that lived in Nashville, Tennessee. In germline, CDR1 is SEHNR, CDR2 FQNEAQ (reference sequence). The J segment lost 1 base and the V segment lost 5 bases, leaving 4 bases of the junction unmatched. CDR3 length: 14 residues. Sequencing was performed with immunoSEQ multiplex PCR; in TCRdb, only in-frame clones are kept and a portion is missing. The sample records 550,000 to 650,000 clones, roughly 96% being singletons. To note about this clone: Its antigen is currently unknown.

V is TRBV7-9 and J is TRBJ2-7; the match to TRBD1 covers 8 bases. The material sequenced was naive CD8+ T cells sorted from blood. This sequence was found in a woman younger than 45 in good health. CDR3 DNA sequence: TGTGCCAGCAGCCCCGACAGGGGATCCTACGAGCAGTACTTC. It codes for CASSPDRGSYEQYF.